One sample yielded the 20 T cell receptor beta chains listed below, sequenced in a study of blood T cell repertoires in COVID-19. The repertoire was sequenced with immunoSEQ multiplex PCR; TCRdb's copy has only in-frame clones and lacks some. The sample has a few hundred thousand clones, approximately 86% seen once. Sequencing input: PBMCs or T cells enriched from blood (not recorded which). The receptors stem from a woman aged 25 to 39 who had been exposed to COVID-19.

The chain links TRBV7-9 to TRBJ2-1, with 9 bases identical to TRBD2. V was clipped by 7 bases and J by 0 bases; unmatched bases: 4. Germline V gives CDR1 SEHNR, CDR2 FQNEAQ (reference sequence). The CDR3 runs 15 residues. CDR3 coding DNA: TGTGCCAGCACCAAGACTAGCGGCTCCTACAATGAGCAGTTCTTC. It translates to CASTKTSGSYNEQFF. The variable domain in full, completed from reference TRBV7-9 and TRBJ2-1, reads DTGVSQNPRHKITKRGQNVTFRCDPISEHNRLYWYRQTLGQGPEFLTYFQNEAQLEKSRLLSDRFSAERPKGSFSTLEIQRTEQGDSAMYLCASTKTSGSYNEQFFGPGTRLTVL.

The chain couples TRBV5-1 to TRBJ2-1; a possible D gene is TRBD2 (6 bases). Per the germline V gene, CDR1 is SGHRS and CDR2 is YFSETQ. CDR3 length: 14 amino acids. The germline V and J ends were trimmed by 0 bases and 6 bases, with 10 bases remaining between them. This CDR3 is CASSLGGDGNEQFF. As DNA, the CDR3 is TGCGCCAGCAGCTTGGGCGGGGACGGCAATGAGCAGTTCTTC.

The chain recombines TRBV24-1 with TRBJ2-2; D unresolved. The length of the CDR3 is 16 residues. Germline assignment: CDR1 KGHDR and CDR2 SFDVKD. The V end lost 2 bases, the J end lost 3 bases, and 12 bases lay between the germline ends. CDR3 nucleotides: TGTGCCACCAGTGATTCAGAGGTTTGGGACACCGGGGAGCTGTTTTTT. Its protein is CATSDSEVWDTGELFF.

CDR3 in DNA: TGCGCCAGCAGCTTGGGCGGCTATGGCTACACCTTC. It codes for CASSLGGYGYTF. The chain joins TRBV5-1 to TRBJ1-2; no clear D. Germline V gives CDR1 SGHRS, CDR2 YFSETQ. The CDR3 runs to 12 residues. Trimming shortened V by 0 bases and J by 4 bases, and 4 bases separated the two germline ends.

The chain uses TRBV30 and TRBJ2-1; 10 bases line up with TRBD1. This CDR3 is built from 14 residues. V was pared by 1 base and J by 9 bases, with 6 bases of the junction left unmatched. CDR1 is GTSNPN and CDR2 is SVGIG in the germline V gene (reference sequence). This CDR3 is CAWSALTGGAEQFF. The CDR3 DNA follows: TGTGCCTGGAGTGCCCTGACAGGGGGCGCTGAGCAGTTCTTC.

This clone has more than one count but fewer than ten. The chain carries TRBV20-1 and TRBJ1-2; 7 bases are a match to TRBD1. Trimming took 3 bases from V and 2 from J; bases not matched to a gene: 6. In germline, CDR1 is DFQATT, CDR2 SNEGSKA (reference sequence). The CDR3 has 14 amino acids. CDR3 loop: CSASPLQGNYGYTF. The CDR3, as DNA: TGCAGTGCTAGTCCTTTACAGGGGAACTATGGCTACACCTTC.

The chain links TRBV9 to TRBJ2-3; 10 bases align to TRBD2. Losses at the gene ends were 1 base for V and 6 bases for J; bases not matched to a gene: 8. Germline V gene sequence: CDR1 SGDLS, CDR2 YYNGEE. The CDR3 has 16 residues. The CDR3: CASSVLQRGGRDTQYF. The CDR3 DNA is TGTGCCAGCAGCGTATTGCAGCGGGGGGGCCGGGATACGCAGTATTTT.

The CDR3 bases are TGTGCCAACCCTAGAGGGCGGGGGGACCATAATGAGCAGTTCTTC. This sequence encodes CANPRGRGDHNEQFF. The chain couples TRBV2 to TRBJ2-1; TRBD2 matches at 8 bases. CDR1 is SNHLY, CDR2 FYNNEI, per germline. Unmatched junction bases numbered 15, after V lost 10 bases and J lost 7 bases. This CDR3 spans 15 amino acids.

In DNA form, the CDR3 reads TGTGCCAGCAGCTTGGAATTGCGGGTTGAAGCTTTCTTT. Translated: CASSLELRVEAFF. The chain links TRBV5-5 to TRBJ1-1; D not resolved. Trimming pared 0 bases from V and 7 bases from J, leaving 10 bases between. Germline lookup yields CDR1 SGHKS and CDR2 YYEKEE (reference sequence). The CDR3 contains 13 residues.

This clone was found once. CDR3 coding DNA: TGTGCCAGCAGCTTAGCGTGGGCTGGCGCAGTGGGAGCTTTCTTT. Amino acid sequence: CASSLAWAGAVGAFF. The J gene is TRBJ1-1, the V gene TRBV7-9, with unresolved D. Germline V CDR1 and CDR2: SEHNR, FQNEAQ (reference sequence). CDR3 length: 15 residues. Trimming left V 0 bases short and J 10 bases short, with 18 bases between. The entire variable domain, with the rest obtained from reference TRBV7-9 and TRBJ1-1, is as follows: DTGVSQNPRHKITKRGQNVTFRCDPISEHNRLYWYRQTLGQGPEFLTYFQNEAQLEKSRLLSDRFSAERPKGSFSTLEIQRTEQGDSAMYLCASSLAWAGAVGAFFGQGTRLTVV.

This clone was seen only once. The CDR3 DNA is TGTGCCAGAAACCGGGACAGGGACTTCAACGAGCAGTACTTC. Protein sequence: CARNRDRDFNEQYF. The chain uses TRBV2 and TRBJ2-7, with 9 bases identical to TRBD1. Germline CDR1 and CDR2: SNHLY and FYNNEI. After removal of 9 bases from V and 5 bases from J, the junction contained 11 bases not matched to a gene. The CDR3 runs 14 residues. The entire variable domain, with the rest obtained from reference TRBV2 and TRBJ2-7, is as follows: EPEVTQTPSHQVTQMGQEVILRCVPISNHLYFYWYRQILGQKVEFLVSFYNNEISEKSEIFDDQFSVERPDGSNFTLKIRSTKLEDSAMYFCARNRDRDFNEQYFGPGTRLTVT.

The chain joins TRBV27 to TRBJ2-1; 8 nucleotides agree with TRBD2. After removal of 4 bases from V and 3 bases from J, the junction contained 2 bases not matched to a gene. The germline V gene encodes CDR1 MNHEY and CDR2 SMNVEV (reference sequence). This CDR3 is built from 14 residues. CDR3 sequence: CASSSGGGYNEQFF. Written as DNA, the CDR3 is TGTGCCAGCAGTTCGGGGGGGGGCTACAATGAGCAGTTCTTC.

This sequence joins TRBV10-3 and TRBJ1-1, with no clear D. Per germline, CDR1 ENHRY and CDR2 SYGVKD. Deletions cut 0 bases from V and 11 bases from J, with 10 bases between. There are 12 residues in the CDR3. CDR3 sequence: CAISESWRYAFF. Here the CDR3 DNA reads TGTGCCATCAGTGAGTCGTGGAGGTACGCTTTCTTT.

The chain employs TRBV30 and TRBJ1-2; TRBD1 matches at 9 bases. Germline values: CDR1 GTSNPN, CDR2 SVGIG (reference sequence). J gave up 0 bases and V 3 bases, and 11 bases lay outside the gene matches. This CDR3 contains 17 residues. CDR3 residues: CAWRADSGTGTNYGYTF. The CDR3 DNA is TGTGCCTGGAGGGCGGATTCCGGGACAGGGACTAACTATGGCTACACCTTC.

This clone has just one count. The chain has TRBV9 and TRBJ2-3, with D perhaps TRBD2 (6 bases). Germline V gene sequence: CDR1 SGDLS, CDR2 YYNGEE. This CDR3 comprises 15 residues. Trimming took 1 base from V and 1 from J, leaving 10 bases between them. The CDR3 DNA is TGTGCCAGCAGCGTACTGGGGGAGGGCACAGATACGCAGTATTTT. It translates to CASSVLGEGTDTQYF.

In its sample, this clone was seen once. V is TRBV9 and J is TRBJ1-4; 11 bases align to TRBD1. Germline V CDR1 and CDR2: SGDLS, YYNGEE. Trimming at V came to 0 bases and at J to 8 bases, leaving 12 bases not matched to a gene. The CDR3 is 18 residues long. CDR3 DNA: TGTGCCAGCAGCGTAGGGGTGGGAGCGGGACAGGGGGGCGAAAAACTGTTTTTT. It codes for CASSVGVGAGQGGEKLFF.

The gene calls are TRBV6-6 and TRBJ1-1; 7 bases fit TRBD1. The CDR3 runs to 14 residues. With 6 bases clipped from V and 2 bases from J, the junction kept 6 bases outside the gene matches. In germline, CDR1 is MNHNY, CDR2 SVGAGI (reference sequence). The CDR3 bases are TGTGCCAGCAGCCCATGGGACAGCAACACTGAAGCTTTCTTT. Its protein is CASSPWDSNTEAFF.

This chain connects TRBV18 to TRBJ2-5; TRBD2 matches 8 bases. The CDR3 sequence is 16 residues long. CDR1 and CDR2 (germline): KGHSH, LQKENI. V lost 3 bases, J lost 1 base, and 7 bases stayed unmatched. The CDR3 loop is CASSPSSGPLQETQYF. The CDR3 DNA follows: TGTGCCAGCTCACCCTCTAGCGGGCCGCTCCAAGAGACCCAGTACTTC.

The chain carries TRBV12-3 or TRBV12-4 and TRBJ2-7, with D hard to call. V was shortened by 3 bases and J by 3 bases, with 3 bases between the two germline ends. The CDR3 extends over 11 amino acids. Here the CDR3 DNA reads TGTGCCAGCAGTTTCGGCTACGAGCAGTACTTC. Translating gives CASSFGYEQYF.

This rearrangement joins TRBV5-4 to TRBJ2-5; 8 bases are shared with TRBD1. The J segment lost 4 bases and the V segment lost 2 bases, leaving 4 bases of the junction unmatched. In germline, CDR1 is SGHNT, CDR2 YYREEE (reference sequence). The CDR3 consists of 14 residues. This CDR3 is CASSLDRGVETQYF. The CDR3, as DNA: TGTGCCAGCAGCTTAGACAGGGGAGTAGAGACCCAGTACTTC.